This record looks at one TCR beta chain sequence and its context. Its antigen is unknown. This entry comes from a study of lymphopenia after photon versus proton radiotherapy. Notes on the study in general: Post-nadir TCR diversity decline inversely tracked overall survival among those who died.

Germline CDR1 is SGHTA and CDR2 is FQGNSA. V was pared by 5 bases and J by 2 bases, with 2 bases of the junction left unmatched. CDR3 length: 13 amino acids. Assay used: immunoSEQ multiplex PCR; TCRdb lists only in-frame clones, some missing. This table holds 160,000 or so clones, about 88% found once. The clonotype was recovered from a man aged 45-65 years with gastric cancer. Source: peripheral blood, taken from a patient treated with photon-based radiotherapy. The V call is TRBV7-2, the J call TRBJ1-2; 7 bases align to TRBD1. The CDR3 DNA reads as TGTGCCAGCAGCCAGGACAGGAACTATGGCTACACCTTC. It specifies CASSQDRNYGYTF.